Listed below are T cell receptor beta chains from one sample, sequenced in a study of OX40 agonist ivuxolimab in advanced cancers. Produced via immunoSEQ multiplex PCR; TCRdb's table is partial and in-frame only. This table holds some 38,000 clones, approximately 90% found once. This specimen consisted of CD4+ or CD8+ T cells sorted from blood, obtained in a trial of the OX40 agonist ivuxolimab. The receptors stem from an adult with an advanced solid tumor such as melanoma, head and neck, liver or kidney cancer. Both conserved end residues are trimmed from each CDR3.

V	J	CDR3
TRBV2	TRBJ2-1	ASSEAQASEQF
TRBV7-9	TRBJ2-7	ATDRGGSSYEQY
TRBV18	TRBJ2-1	ASSPPSGGATLSEQF
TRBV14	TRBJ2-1	ASSQTEGGEQF
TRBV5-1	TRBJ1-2	ASSPMGQGNRLGYGYT
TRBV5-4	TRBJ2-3	ASSLDRADTQY
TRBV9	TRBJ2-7	ASSGGLAATYEQY
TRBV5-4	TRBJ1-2	ASSLNPGQGVSRGYT
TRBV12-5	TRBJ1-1	ASGSSLRSTEAF
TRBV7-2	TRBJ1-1	ASSRDPMNTEAF
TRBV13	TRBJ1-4	ASSLGPSTNEKLF
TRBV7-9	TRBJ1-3	ASSLGRNSGNTIY
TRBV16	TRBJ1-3	ASSQGRNTIY
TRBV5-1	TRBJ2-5	ASRSAGTTGETQY
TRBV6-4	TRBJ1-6	ASTPNPGNSPLH
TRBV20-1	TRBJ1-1	SASKNTEAF
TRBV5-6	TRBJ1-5	ASSPWGQGAWQPQH
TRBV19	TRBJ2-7	ASSIGVGGSYEQY
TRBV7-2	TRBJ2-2	ASSPTRDTGELF
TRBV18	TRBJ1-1	ASSPLWGSMNTEAF
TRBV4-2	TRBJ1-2	ASSPSILNRGHGYT
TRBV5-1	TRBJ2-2	ARRGYRAGLNRTGELF
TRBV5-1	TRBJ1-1	ASSSGHTEAF
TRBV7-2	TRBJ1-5	ASSLVPHSPSNQPQH
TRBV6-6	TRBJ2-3	ASRTPLSTDTQY
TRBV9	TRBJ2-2	ASSTPQWSSGGHRTGELF
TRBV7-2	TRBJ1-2	ASSLGGFEVGGYT
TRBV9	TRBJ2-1	ASSDGTVGGNEQF
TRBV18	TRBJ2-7	ASSPGTDSYEQY
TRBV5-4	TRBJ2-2	ASQGGRGLTGELF
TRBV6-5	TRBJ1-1	ASSYLLPAANTEAF
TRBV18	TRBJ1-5	ASSGDRASNQPQH
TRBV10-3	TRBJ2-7	AISPVTYEQY
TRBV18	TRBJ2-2	ASSLQWGELNTGELF
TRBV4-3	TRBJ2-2	ASSQEGYQGDTGELF
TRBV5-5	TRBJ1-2	ASSLNQGGGYT
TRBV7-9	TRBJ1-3	ASRGQGAGGNTIY
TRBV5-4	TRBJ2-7	ASSFPGGNYEQY
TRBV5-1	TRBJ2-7	ASHQPGTAYEQY
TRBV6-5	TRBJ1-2	ASSSQGGGYGYT
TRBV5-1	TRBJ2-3	ASSPRTGRDTQY
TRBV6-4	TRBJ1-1	ASSDWDRGTEAF
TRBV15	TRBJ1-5	ATAGGNQPQH
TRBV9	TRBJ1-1	ASSVQGRLNTEAF
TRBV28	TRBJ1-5	ASKGGDQPQH
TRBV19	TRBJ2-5	ASSMGGQETQY
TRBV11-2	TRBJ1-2	ASSLVLGMGYT
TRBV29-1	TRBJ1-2	SARGFGGAGRDGYT
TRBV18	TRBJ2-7	ASSSGRQGAGYEQY
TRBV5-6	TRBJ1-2	ASSLGRNYGYT
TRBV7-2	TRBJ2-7	ASSLVIQGPYEQY
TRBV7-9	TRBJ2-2	ASSPDTGELF
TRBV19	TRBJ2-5	ASSQGRIQETQY
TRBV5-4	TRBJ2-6	ASRLGGDSPGANVLT
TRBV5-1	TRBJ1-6	ASRPGGANSPLH